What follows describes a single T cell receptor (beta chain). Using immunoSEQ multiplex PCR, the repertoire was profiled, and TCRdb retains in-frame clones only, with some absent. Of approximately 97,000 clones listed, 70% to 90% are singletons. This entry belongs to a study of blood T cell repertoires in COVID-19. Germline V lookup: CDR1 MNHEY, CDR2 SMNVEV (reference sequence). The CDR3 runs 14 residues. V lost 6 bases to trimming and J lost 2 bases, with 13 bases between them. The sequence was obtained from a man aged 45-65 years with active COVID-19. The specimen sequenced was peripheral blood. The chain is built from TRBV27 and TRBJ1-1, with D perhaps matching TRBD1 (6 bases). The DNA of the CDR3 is TGTGCCAGCAGCCTAGACAGGCCAAACACTGAAGCTTTCTTT. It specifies CASSLDRPNTEAFF.